This T cell receptor (beta chain) was retrieved from a study of Ad26.COV2.S vaccination and SARS-CoV-2 variants. Treatment defined: approximately 18 received Ad26.COV2.S at low or high dose, single or two shots; several received placebo; per-sample allocation not given. The samples date from day 63 after the first vaccine or placebo injection. Boston supplied an adult donor aged 18-55 years. As its vector, the vaccine had Ad26, which expressed Wuhan-strain SARS-CoV-2 spike. The CDR3 loop spans 15 amino acids. V shed 4 bases and J 1 base; nucleotides not matched to a gene: 4. Germline V gene lookup returns CDR1 LNHDA and CDR2 SQIVND (reference sequence). Profiling relied on immunoSEQ multiplex PCR, and the TCRdb table lists in-frame clones only, not all of them. There are 410,000 or so clones in the sample; around 90% occur only once, and more than 10% lies in the top ten. Study conclusions and caveats: Breadth and depth estimates from TCRs may understate total T cell responses.

Worth noting for this clone: Its target is not known.

Source: peripheral blood, taken in a trial of Ad26.COV2.S vaccine versus placebo. The sequence derives from a person aged 18-65 years who received the Ad26.COV2.S COVID-19 vaccine or a placebo. The V call is TRBV19, the J call TRBJ1-5; 7 bases match TRBD1. CDR3 nucleotides: TGTGCCAGTAGTAGGACAGGCTTAAGCAATCAGCCCCAGCATTTT. The encoded protein is CASSRTGLSNQPQHF.